The 4 T cell receptor beta chains in this list originate from one sample, sequenced in a study of human T cells and chemical hapten exposure. From the RACE reads, TCRdb called clonotypes with MiXCR, one entry per CDR3 protein. There are more than 70,000 distinct CDR3 sequences in the sample; around 8.8% occur only once, and around 2.8% lies in the top ten. The time point denotes: healthy volunteer bleed at 2 weeks. It was unfractionated whole blood from which total RNA was extracted. The sequenced material came from whole blood. These receptors were obtained from a female donor in good health. Some clones in this sample may be carry-over from other donors' samples.

This clonotype was counted many times. This rearrangement joins TRBV14 to TRBJ1-1; D is unclear. CDR1 and CDR2 from the germline V gene are SGHDN and FVKESK. The CDR3 covers 16 residues. With 0 bases removed from V and 7 bases from J, the gap between germline ends came to 18 bases. The CDR3, as DNA: TGTGCCAGCAGCCAAGATCAAACCCTATACCTACATGAAGCTTTCTTT. Its translation is CASSQDQTLYLHEAFF. Variable domain in full (rest from reference TRBV14 and TRBJ1-1): EAGVTQFPSHSVIEKGQTVTLRCDPISGHDNLYWYRRVMGKEIKFLLHFVKESKQDESGMPNNRFLAERTGGTYSTLKVQPAELEDSGVYFCASSQDQTLYLHEAFFGQGTRLTVV.

DNA of the CDR3: TGCAGCGTTCCCCTAGGGACTGAAGCTTTCTTT. Translated: CSVPLGTEAFF. The chain employs TRBV29-1 and TRBJ1-1; D is undetermined. CDR1 SQVTM and CDR2 ANQGSEA come from the germline V gene. The CDR3 runs to 11 residues. V shed 5 bases and J shed 5 bases, with 9 bases lying between them.

This clonotype was seen ten or more times. Here the CDR3 DNA reads TGTGCCAGCAGCTTAGCCGGACTAGCGGGAAAAGAGACCCAGTACTTC. It is translated as CASSLAGLAGKETQYF. The rearrangement links TRBV7-9 to TRBJ2-5, with TRBD2 identical over 12 bases. V was pared by 0 bases and J by 3 bases, with 2 bases of the junction left unmatched. The CDR3 consists of 16 residues. Germline V gene sequence: CDR1 SEHNR, CDR2 FQNEAQ (reference sequence). Combining the CDR3 with reference TRBV7-9 and TRBJ2-5 gives the whole variable domain DTGVSQNPRHKITKRGQNVTFRCDPISEHNRLYWYRQTLGQGPEFLTYFQNEAQLEKSRLLSDRFSAERPKGSFSTLEIQRTEQGDSAMYLCASSLAGLAGKETQYFGPGTRLLVL.

This clonotype has a count of ten or more. This chain joins TRBV10-3 and TRBJ1-1; D call uncertain. This CDR3 has 13 amino acids. Looked up from germline, CDR1 is ENHRY and CDR2 is SYGVKD. V was clipped by 6 bases and J by 8 bases, with 16 bases between them. The chain's CDR3 is CAISETEKEEAFF. In DNA form, the CDR3 reads TGTGCCATCAGCGAAACAGAGAAGGAGGAAGCTTTCTTT.